Here is one T cell receptor beta chain with its context. This entry belongs to a study of T cell clones after liver transplantation. Background on the study: Draws occurred before transplant, before withdrawal, and after complete or failed withdrawal.

Germline loops: CDR1 KGHSH, CDR2 LQKENI. V lost 1 base to trimming and J lost 2 bases, with 18 bases between them. The CDR3 length is 17 residues. This table comes from immunoSEQ multiplex PCR, and its TCRdb copy is limited to in-frame clones, with some not included. This table has 68,000 or so clones, around 92% appearing once. This clonotype originated in a human patient who received a liver transplant. Some T cells may possibly be graft donor cells. This sequence joins TRBV18 and TRBJ2-7, with D possibly matching TRBD2 (6 bases). This specimen was CD4+ T cells from blood, taken approximately 25 months after liver transplant. CDR3 amino acids: CASSPQISGTHTYEQYF. CDR3 nucleotide sequence: TGTGCCAGCTCACCACAGATTTCCGGGACTCATACCTACGAGCAGTACTTC.